Below are 13 T cell receptor beta chains sequenced from a single sample in a study of blood T cell repertoires in COVID-19. Assay used: immunoSEQ multiplex PCR; TCRdb lists only in-frame clones, some missing. The repertoire holds about 130,000 clones, with about 75% as singletons. The sequencing input was peripheral blood. Every receptor here comes from a man older than 75 with acute or convalescent COVID-19.

J is TRBJ2-3 and V is TRBV5-1; 10 bases agree with TRBD1. V was clipped by 4 bases and J by 6 bases; unmatched bases: 11. The CDR3 is 16 amino acids. Per germline, CDR1 SGHRS and CDR2 YFSETQ. The DNA for the CDR3 is TGCGCCAGCAGCGTGGAAGGGACAGGGGTACGGGATACGCAGTATTTT. It specifies CASSVEGTGVRDTQYF.

This chain links TRBV2 with TRBJ1-2; tentatively, D is TRBD1 (5 bases). The CDR3 loop spans 14 amino acids. CDR1 SNHLY and CDR2 FYNNEI come from the germline V gene. The V gene lost 9 bases and the J gene lost 6 bases, with 20 bases spanning the gap. CDR3 residues: CARVPPEGVDGYTF. CDR3 sequence (DNA): TGTGCCAGGGTACCCCCTGAAGGGGTCGATGGCTACACCTTC.

The rearrangement joins TRBV5-1 to TRBJ2-6, with D tentatively TRBD1 (6 bases). The V gene's germline CDR1 is SGHRS and CDR2 YFSETQ. Between the trimmed V and J ends, which lost 4 bases and 3 bases, there was a span of 20 bases. The CDR3 extends over 18 amino acids. CDR3 loop: CASSPTGHGVFGANVLTF. CDR3 DNA: TGCGCCAGCAGCCCGACGGGACATGGAGTTTTTGGGGCCAACGTCCTGACTTTC.

This clone was observed a few times. This sequence joins TRBV4-1 and TRBJ2-7; 7 nucleotides match TRBD1. V dropped 4 bases and J dropped 3; count of bases not matched to a gene: 18. The CDR3 has 18 amino acids. CDR1 is MGHRA and CDR2 is YSYEKL in the germline V gene. The CDR3, as DNA: TGCGCCAGCAGCCCTACCTCCCCACGGGACAGACTCTACTACGAGCAGTACTTC. Encoded protein: CASSPTSPRDRLYYEQYF.

V and J are TRBV5-1 and TRBJ2-1; the match to TRBD1 covers 8 bases. Trimming cost V 0 bases and J 5 bases; bases outside gene matches: 4. Germline-derived CDR1 and CDR2 are SGHRS and YFSETQ. The CDR3 is made up of 15 amino acids. The DNA for the CDR3 is TGCGCCAGCAGCTTGGTGGACAGGGTGGACAATGAGCAGTTCTTC. Translating gives CASSLVDRVDNEQFF.

The rearrangement joins TRBV4-2 to TRBJ2-3; 7 bases align to TRBD1. The CDR3 is made up of 15 amino acids. V was pared by 3 bases and J by 2 bases, with 5 bases of the junction left unmatched. CDR1 is LGHNA and CDR2 is YNFKEQ in the germline V gene. The CDR3 here is CASSQRQGDTDTQYF. For the CDR3, the DNA is TGTGCCAGCAGCCAGAGACAGGGAGACACAGATACGCAGTATTTT.

The chain uses TRBV5-1 and TRBJ2-2; unclear D gene. Trimming cost V 4 bases and J 4 bases, with 11 bases left between them. The CDR3 is 14 amino acids. Germline V CDR1 and CDR2: SGHRS, YFSETQ. CDR3 protein: CASSPRSGTGELFF. The CDR3, as DNA: TGCGCCAGCAGCCCTCGGTCGGGCACCGGGGAGCTGTTTTTT.

V gene TRBV6-6 combines with J gene TRBJ2-2, with unresolved D. Germline values: CDR1 MNHNY, CDR2 SVGAGI (reference sequence). Trimming removed 7 bases at V and 0 bases at J, with 12 bases between. The CDR3 is 15 residues long. The DNA for the CDR3 is TGTGCCAGCAAGGAAGCGCCAACGAACACCGGGGAGCTGTTTTTT. This translates into CASKEAPTNTGELFF.

The chain employs TRBV11-2 and TRBJ2-3; 12 bases align to TRBD2. Germline-derived CDR1 and CDR2 are SGHAT and FQNNGV. This CDR3 has 16 amino acids. V was pared by 2 bases and J by 3 bases, with 3 bases of the junction left unmatched. In DNA form, the CDR3 reads TGTGCCAGCAGCTTATCTAGCGGGGGGGCGACAGATACGCAGTATTTT. Residues: CASSLSSGGATDTQYF.

Only one count was recorded for this clone. This sequence joins TRBV3-1 (or the pseudogene TRBV3-2) and TRBJ1-2; D is possibly TRBD1 (5 bases). The CDR3 runs 14 residues. CDR1 is LGHDT, CDR2 YNNKEL, per germline (reference sequence). V dropped 7 bases and J dropped 6 bases, with 18 bases sitting between them. In DNA, the CDR3 is TGTGCCAGCACCCCTCAGGGTAAAGAGGATGGCTACACCTTC. It specifies CASTPQGKEDGYTF.

The chain uses TRBV7-8 and TRBJ1-2; D ambiguous. From germline, CDR1 is SGHVS and CDR2 FQNEAQ. V was trimmed by 3 bases and J by 5 bases, leaving 10 bases between them. This CDR3 contains 13 residues. CDR3 in amino acids: CASSFISGYGYTF. The DNA for the CDR3 is TGTGCCAGCAGCTTCATATCGGGTTATGGCTACACCTTC. The variable domain in full, completed from reference TRBV7-8 and TRBJ1-2, reads GAGVSQSPRYKVAKRGQDVALRCDPISGHVSLFWYQQALGQGPEFLTYFQNEAQLDKSGLPSDRFFAERPEGSVSTLKIQRTQQEDSAVYLCASSFISGYGYTFGSGTRLTVV.

V is TRBV5-1 and J is TRBJ2-3, with 7 bases fitting TRBD2. CDR3 length: 14 amino acids. V trimming: 1 base; J trimming: 2 bases; junction bases outside the gene matches: 1. Germline CDR1 and CDR2: SGHRS and YFSETQ. The CDR3: CASSLRGDTDTQYF. DNA of the CDR3: TGCGCCAGCAGCTTGCGGGGGGACACAGATACGCAGTATTTT.

The rearrangement joins TRBV15 to TRBJ1-6, with 8 bases matching TRBD1. Germline V lookup: CDR1 LNHNV, CDR2 YYDKDF (reference sequence). After removal of 3 bases from V and 3 bases from J, the junction contained 10 bases not matched to a gene. The CDR3 spans 18 residues. The CDR3 sequence is CATSSAGQAGVYNSPLHF. DNA of the CDR3: TGTGCCACCAGCAGCGCGGGACAGGCAGGGGTCTATAATTCACCCCTCCACTTT.